The 12 T cell receptor beta chains below come from one sample, sequenced in a study of early T cells in non-severe SARS-CoV-2 infection. In TCRdb, the 5' RACE reads were re-called with MiXCR into one record per CDR3 protein. The sample shows about 61,000 distinct CDR3 sequences, roughly 10% of them seen only once. Sequenced input: whole blood. The receptors here all came from an adult who was a healthcare worker with PCR-confirmed SARS-CoV-2 infection or an uninfected control (not recorded which).

This clonotype was counted only a few times. This rearrangement joins TRBV29-1 to TRBJ2-1; unclear D gene. The CDR3 runs 12 residues. V was clipped by 3 bases and J by 9 bases, with 12 bases between them. Germline assignment: CDR1 SQVTM and CDR2 ANQGSEA. The CDR3 bases are TGCAGCGTTGATCCCACAGTCGGTGAGCAGTTCTTC. Translated: CSVDPTVGEQFF.

This clonotype was seen only a few times. J is TRBJ1-2 and V is TRBV19; D unclear. V lost 2 bases to trimming and J lost 2 bases, with 9 bases between them. The CDR3 runs to 14 residues. Per the germline V gene, CDR1 is LNHDA and CDR2 is SQIVND (reference sequence). CDR3: CASSISQKNYGYTF. The CDR3 DNA sequence: TGTGCCAGTAGTATATCGCAGAAGAACTATGGCTACACCTTC.

This clonotype has a count of ten or more. CDR3 DNA sequence: TGTGCCAGCATCGGGCAGCCAAACTATGGCTACACCTTC. Its protein product is CASIGQPNYGYTF. The chain couples TRBV2 to TRBJ1-2, with D uncertain. Germline CDR1 and CDR2: SNHLY and FYNNEI. V dropped 7 bases and J dropped 2 bases, with 11 bases sitting between them. CDR3 size: 13 residues.

The V and J genes are TRBV5-5 and TRBJ2-2, with TRBD1 identical over 8 bases. The CDR3 is 14 residues long. CDR1 is SGHKS and CDR2 is YYEKEE in the germline V gene (reference sequence). With V trimmed by 4 bases and J by 5 bases, 4 bases remained unmatched. CDR3 in amino acids: CASSNRGVTGELFF. Here the CDR3 DNA reads TGTGCCAGCAGCAACAGGGGGGTGACCGGGGAGCTGTTTTTT.

Many counts were recorded for this clonotype. CDR3: CASSLQGMDETQYF. The CDR3 coding sequence is TGTGCCAGCAGCTTGCAGGGAATGGACGAGACCCAGTACTTC. This chain joins TRBV7-8 and TRBJ2-5; weak D call: TRBD1 (5 bases). The CDR3 runs 14 residues. Deletions cut 3 bases from V and 5 bases from J, with 13 bases between. Per germline, CDR1 SGHVS and CDR2 FQNEAQ. The full variable domain, with the rest looked up from reference TRBV7-8 and TRBJ2-5, is GAGVSQSPRYKVAKRGQDVALRCDPISGHVSLFWYQQALGQGPEFLTYFQNEAQLDKSGLPSDRFFAERPEGSVSTLKIQRTQQEDSAVYLCASSLQGMDETQYFGPGTRLLVL.

This clonotype came up a few times. V usage is TRBV9 and J usage is TRBJ2-3; TRBD2 agrees at 9 bases. V trimming: 6 bases; J trimming: 6 bases; junction bases outside the gene matches: 8. The germline gives CDR1 SGDLS, CDR2 YYNGEE. The CDR3 sequence is 14 residues long. The CDR3 loop reads CASTQGLAKDTQYF. The CDR3 DNA follows: TGTGCCAGCACCCAGGGACTAGCTAAGGATACGCAGTATTTT. The full variable domain, in which reference TRBV9 and TRBJ2-3 provide the parts outside the CDR3, is DSGVTQTPKHLITATGQRVTLRCSPRSGDLSVYWYQQSLDQGLQFLIQYYNGEERAKGNILERFSAQQFPDLHSELNLSSLELGDSALYFCASTQGLAKDTQYFGPGTRLTVL.

On this clonotype itself: With a much larger clone just one base away, this may be a read error. The V gene is TRBV12-3 or TRBV12-4, the J gene TRBJ2-3; TRBD2 matches 8 bases. There are 14 residues in the CDR3. CDR3 protein: CACSRTSLTDTQYF. The DNA of the CDR3 is TGTGCCTGCAGCCGGACTAGCCTCACAGATACGCAGTATTTT.

Many counts were recorded for this clonotype. The chain carries TRBV4-2 and TRBJ1-2; no clear D gene. The CDR3 is made up of 14 amino acids. V was shortened by 0 bases and J by 5 bases, with 10 bases between the two germline ends. Germline V gene lookup returns CDR1 LGHNA and CDR2 YNFKEQ. The CDR3, as DNA: TGTGCCAGCAGCCAAGATGGGCAAAATTATGGCTACACCTTC. It codes for CASSQDGQNYGYTF.

Many counts were recorded for this clonotype. The V and J genes are TRBV27 and TRBJ1-1, with D unresolved. Germline CDR1 is MNHEY and CDR2 is SMNVEV (reference sequence). CDR3 length: 15 amino acids. V gave up 1 base and J gave up 0 bases, with 9 bases separating them. For the CDR3, the DNA is TGTGCCAGCAGTTTATATGCAGGAGTGAACACTGAAGCTTTCTTT. Its protein product is CASSLYAGVNTEAFF.

The rearrangement uses TRBV9 and TRBJ2-5; D unclear. This CDR3 has 12 amino acids. The V gene's germline CDR1 is SGDLS and CDR2 YYNGEE. V was shortened by 4 bases and J by 4 bases, with 8 bases between the two germline ends. CDR3 region: CASSPTGETQYF. Written as DNA, the CDR3 is TGTGCCAGCAGCCCCACGGGAGAGACCCAGTACTTC. Combining the CDR3 with reference TRBV9 and TRBJ2-5 gives the whole variable domain DSGVTQTPKHLITATGQRVTLRCSPRSGDLSVYWYQQSLDQGLQFLIQYYNGEERAKGNILERFSAQQFPDLHSELNLSSLELGDSALYFCASSPTGETQYFGPGTRLLVL.

The table lists this clonotype with many counts. CDR3 sequence reads: CASSLWDRVRTYEQYF. Here the CDR3 DNA reads TGTGCCAGCAGTTTATGGGACAGGGTCAGAACCTACGAGCAGTACTTC. J is TRBJ2-7 and V is TRBV28, with 8 bases identical to TRBD1. The CDR3 length is 16 residues. Germline V gene data show CDR1 as MDHEN and CDR2 as SYDVKM. V lost 0 bases and J lost 2; bases outside the gene matches: 6.

This clonotype was counted ten times or more. The J gene is TRBJ1-5, the V gene TRBV12-3 or TRBV12-4; D gene unclear. V was trimmed by 10 bases and J by 11 bases, leaving 24 bases between them. The CDR3 extends over 14 amino acids. The CDR3 reads CATSSSGRASTQHF. CDR3 DNA: TGTGCCACCTCATCTTCTGGCCGCGCCTCTACCCAGCATTTT.